Listed below are T cell receptor beta chains from one sample, sequenced in a study of beta chain features in type 1 diabetes. The table came from immunoSEQ multiplex PCR; TCRdb's copy has only in-frame clones and leaves some out. The sample includes some 410,000 clones, roughly 11% of them seen just once. The specimen was naive CD4+ T cells from blood. These receptors originate from a woman between 18 and 29 years old in good health. Each CDR3 is given with its conserved first and last residue. D genes are given only for firm matches. The size entry is marked missing in some rows and otherwise reads once, few, many or a size class.

length,size,V,J,D,CDR3,DNA
14,few,TRBV18,TRBJ1-4,-,CASSPTRENEKLFF,TGTGCCAGCTCACCAACTAGAGAGAATGAAAAACTGTTTTTT
15,few,TRBV30,TRBJ2-1,TRBD1,CAWSPGTGFYNEQFF,TGTGCCTGGAGTCCCGGGACAGGCTTCTACAATGAGCAGTTCTTC
17,few,TRBV19,TRBJ2-4,-,CASSIVWSDQAKNIQYF,TGTGCCAGTAGTATAGTCTGGAGTGATCAAGCCAAAAACATTCAGTACTTC
15,-,TRBV5-6,TRBJ1-1,-,CASSPRGVMNTEAFF,TGTGCCAGCAGCCCTAGAGGGGTGATGAACACTGAAGCTTTCTTT
15,-,TRBV4-3,TRBJ2-7,TRBD1,CASSQDSGGSYEQYF,TGCGCCAGCAGCCAAGATTCAGGGGGCTCCTACGAGCAGTACTTC
12,-,TRBV4-3,TRBJ2-7,TRBD2,CASSFGGSEQYF,TGCGCCAGCAGCTTCGGGGGGAGCGAGCAGTACTTC
13,few,TRBV5-4,TRBJ2-5,-,CASSLGGQETQYF,TGTGCCAGCAGCTTAGGGGGCCAAGAGACCCAGTACTTC
15,few,TRBV13,TRBJ1-3,-,CASSLSRRAGNTIYF,TGTGCCAGCAGCTTAAGCCGGAGAGCTGGAAACACCATATATTTT
15,-,TRBV7-2,TRBJ1-1,-,CASSTQPGQNTEAFF,TGTGCCAGCAGCACCCAACCGGGACAGAACACTGAAGCTTTCTTT
11,few,TRBV28,TRBJ2-5,-,CASSLLETQYF,TGTGCCAGCAGTTTATTAGAGACCCAGTACTTC
12,-,TRBV29-1,TRBJ2-5,-,CSVGSQGETQYF,TGCAGCGTTGGCAGCCAAGGGGAGACCCAGTACTTC
14,few,TRBV18,TRBJ2-3,-,CASSPWARTDTQYF,TGTGCCAGCTCACCGTGGGCCCGCACAGATACGCAGTATTTT
13,-,TRBV7-2,TRBJ2-5,-,CASSPPTQETQYF,TGTGCCAGCAGCCCTCCCACTCAAGAGACCCAGTACTTC
16,few,TRBV7-9,TRBJ1-1,-,CASSSPLTYGDTEAFF,TGTGCCAGCAGCTCACCCCTTACTTACGGGGACACTGAAGCTTTCTTT
11,few,TRBV29-1,TRBJ1-1,-,CSVGENTEAFF,TGCAGCGTTGGAGAGAACACTGAAGCTTTCTTT
16,few,TRBV6-6,TRBJ2-3,TRBD2,CASSFLAGGPTDTQYF,TGTGCCAGCAGTTTTCTAGCGGGGGGGCCCACAGATACGCAGTATTTT
14,-,TRBV7-3,TRBJ2-1,-,CASSLEQIGAPRFF,TGTGCCAGCAGCTTAGAGCAAATCGGGGCCCCGCGCTTCTTC
14,-,TRBV10-3,TRBJ1-5,-,CAISAGISNQPQHF,TGTGCCATCAGTGCAGGGATTAGCAATCAGCCCCAGCATTTT
13,few,TRBV5-1,TRBJ2-5,-,CASEEVGGETQYF,TGCGCCAGCGAAGAGGTTGGGGGAGAGACCCAGTACTTC
14,-,TRBV2,TRBJ2-3,-,CASSPRQYEDTQYF,TGTGCCAGCAGTCCCAGACAGTATGAAGATACGCAGTATTTT
13,-,TRBV30,TRBJ2-5,-,CAWSVDPGQTQYF,TGTGCCTGGAGTGTAGATCCAGGGCAGACCCAGTACTTC
15,-,TRBV4-1,TRBJ2-5,-,CASSQGGERRETQYF,TGCGCCAGCAGCCAAGGGGGGGAGCGGAGAGAGACCCAGTACTTC
12,-,TRBV11-1,TRBJ2-1,-,CASSPTDNEQFF,TGTGCCAGCAGCCCGACAGACAATGAGCAGTTCTTC
14,-,TRBV15,TRBJ2-1,-,CATSRDGVTNEQFF,TGTGCCACCAGCAGAGATGGTGTTACCAATGAGCAGTTCTTC
14,-,TRBV7-8,TRBJ1-1,-,CASTITGIGTEAFF,TGTGCCAGCACCATTACAGGGATTGGCACTGAAGCTTTCTTT
14,few,TRBV7-2,TRBJ2-3,-,CASSLRALTDTQYF,TGTGCCAGCAGCTTGAGAGCCCTCACAGATACGCAGTATTTT
19,-,TRBV4-1,TRBJ2-3,TRBD2,CASSRLAGFYQGPPDTQYF,TGCGCCAGCAGCAGACTAGCGGGATTCTACCAAGGACCTCCAGATACGCAGTATTTT
14,-,TRBV7-9,TRBJ1-3,-,CASSPGISGNTIYF,TGTGCCAGCAGCCCCGGAATCTCTGGAAACACCATATATTTT
13,few,TRBV18,TRBJ2-5,-,CASSPTLQETQYF,TGTGCCAGCTCACCTACGTTGCAAGAGACCCAGTACTTC